The present T cell receptor beta chain was sequenced within a study of blood T cell repertoires in COVID-19. V lost 5 bases to trimming and J lost 4 bases; unmatched junction nucleotides: 14. The CDR3 totals 17 residues. The germline V gene encodes CDR1 SEHNR and CDR2 FQNEAQ (reference sequence). This table comes from immunoSEQ multiplex PCR, and its TCRdb copy is limited to in-frame clones, with some not included. This sample has approximately 220,000 clones; roughly 85% occur once, and the top ten carry 3.5% to 4.5%. The receptor comes from a woman between 35 and 50 years old with acute COVID-19. The gene calls are TRBV7-9 and TRBJ1-3; 7 nucleotides match TRBD1. Sequencing input: PBMCs or T cells enriched from blood (not recorded which). CDR3 in amino acids: CASSPLTTTGDGNTIYF. The CDR3 DNA reads TGTGCCAGCAGCCCTCTAACGACTACAGGGGACGGAAACACCATATATTTT.